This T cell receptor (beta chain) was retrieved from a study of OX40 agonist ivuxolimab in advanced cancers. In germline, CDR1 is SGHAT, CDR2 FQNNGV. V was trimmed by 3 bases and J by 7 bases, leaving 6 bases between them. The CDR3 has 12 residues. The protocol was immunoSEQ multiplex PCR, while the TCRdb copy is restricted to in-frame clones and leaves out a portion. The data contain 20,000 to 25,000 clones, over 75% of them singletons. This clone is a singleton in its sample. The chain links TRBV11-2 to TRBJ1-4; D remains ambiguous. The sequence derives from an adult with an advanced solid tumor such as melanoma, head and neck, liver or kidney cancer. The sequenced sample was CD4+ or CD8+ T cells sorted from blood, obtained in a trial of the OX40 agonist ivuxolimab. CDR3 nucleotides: TGTGCCAGCAGCTTTTTTTCTGAAAAACTGTTTTTT. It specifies CASSFFSEKLFF.